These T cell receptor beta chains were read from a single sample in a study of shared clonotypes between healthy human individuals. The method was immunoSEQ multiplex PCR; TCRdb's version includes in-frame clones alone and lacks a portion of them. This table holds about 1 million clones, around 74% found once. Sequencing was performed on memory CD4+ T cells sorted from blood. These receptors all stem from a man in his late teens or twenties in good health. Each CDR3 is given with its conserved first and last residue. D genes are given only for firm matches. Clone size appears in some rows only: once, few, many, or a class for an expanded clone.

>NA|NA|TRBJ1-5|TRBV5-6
CASSLAFDQPQHF
TGTGCCAGCAGCTTGGCTTTCGATCAGCCCCAGCATTTT
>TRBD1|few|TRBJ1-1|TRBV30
CAWRDRWDRGNTEAFF
TGTGCCTGGAGGGACCGATGGGACAGGGGAAACACTGAAGCTTTCTTT
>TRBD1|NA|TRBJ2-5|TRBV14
CASSHGQVPEVTQYF
TGTGCCAGCAGCCACGGACAGGTCCCTGAAGTGACCCAGTACTTC
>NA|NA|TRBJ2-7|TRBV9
CASSVEAGHTYEQYF
TGTGCCAGCAGCGTAGAGGCAGGGCACACCTACGAGCAGTACTTC
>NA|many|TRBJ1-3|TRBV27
CASSLQGGNTIYF
TGTGCCAGCAGTTTACAGGGTGGAAACACCATATATTTT
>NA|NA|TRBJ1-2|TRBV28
CASSLWSGLNYGYTF
TGTGCCAGCAGTTTATGGTCAGGGTTAAACTATGGCTACACCTTC
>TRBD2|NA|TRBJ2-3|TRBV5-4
CASSSHPTGGGGTDTQYF
TGTGCCAGCAGCTCGCACCCGACTGGCGGGGGGGGCACAGATACGCAGTATTTT
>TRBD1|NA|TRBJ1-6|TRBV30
CAWTRDRLLNNSPLHF
TGTGCCTGGACGAGGGACAGACTCCTAAATAATTCACCCCTCCACTTT
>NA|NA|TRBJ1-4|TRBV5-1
CASSLGGQTNEKLFF
TGCGCCAGCAGCTTGGGGGGGCAGACTAATGAAAAACTGTTTTTT
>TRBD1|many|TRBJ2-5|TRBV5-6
CASSEIGTGGRETQYF
TGTGCCAGCAGCGAAATAGGGACAGGGGGCAGGGAGACCCAGTACTTC
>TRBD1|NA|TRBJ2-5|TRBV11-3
CASSPGQGLIETQYF
TGTGCCAGCAGCCCAGGACAGGGGTTGATTGAGACCCAGTACTTC
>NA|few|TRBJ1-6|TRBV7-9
CASTMTADSPLHF
TGTGCCAGCACCATGACTGCTGATTCACCCCTCCACTTT
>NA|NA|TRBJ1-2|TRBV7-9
CASSPDISYGYTF
TGTGCCAGCAGCCCCGACATCTCCTATGGCTACACCTTC
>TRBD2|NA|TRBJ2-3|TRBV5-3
CARSFFQREGLFSFRVTQYF
TGTGCCAGAAGCTTTTTCCAGCGGGAGGGCCTTTTTTCGTTTAGGGTTACGCAGTATTTT
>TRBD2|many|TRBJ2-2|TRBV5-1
CASSQAASGRALDTGELFF
TGCGCCAGCAGCCAAGCCGCTAGCGGGAGGGCCCTCGACACCGGGGAGCTGTTTTTT
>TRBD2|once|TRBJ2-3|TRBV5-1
CASSTGTSGGTDTQYF
TGCGCCAGCAGCACGGGGACTAGCGGGGGAACAGATACGCAGTATTTT
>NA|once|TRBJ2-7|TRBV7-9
CASSLGGQGNHEQYF
TGTGCCAGCAGCTTAGGGGGCCAGGGGAACCACGAGCAGTACTTC
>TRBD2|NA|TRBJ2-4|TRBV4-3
CASSQDPGGADLAKNIQYF
TGCGCCAGCAGCCAAGATCCGGGAGGAGCAGACTTAGCCAAAAACATTCAGTACTTC
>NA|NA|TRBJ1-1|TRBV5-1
CASSLDRLNTEAFF
TGCGCCAGCAGCTTGGACAGACTGAACACTGAAGCTTTCTTT
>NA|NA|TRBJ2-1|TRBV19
CASSPRGTSSYNEQFF
TGTGCCAGTAGTCCACGCGGCACGAGCTCCTACAATGAGCAGTTCTTC
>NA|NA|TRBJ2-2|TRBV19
CASTSDIGELFF
TGTGCCAGTACATCGGATATCGGGGAGCTGTTTTTT
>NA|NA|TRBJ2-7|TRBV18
CASSPNGYEQYF
TGTGCCAGCTCACCAAATGGTTACGAGCAGTACTTC
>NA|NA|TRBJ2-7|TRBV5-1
CASSVGLEQYF
TGCGCCAGCAGCGTGGGGCTCGAGCAGTACTTC
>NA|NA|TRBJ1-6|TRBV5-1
CASREGSSYNSPLHF
TGCGCCAGCAGGGAAGGGAGCTCCTATAATTCACCCCTCCACTTT
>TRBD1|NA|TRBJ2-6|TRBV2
CASRNRGSSGANVLTF
TGTGCCAGCAGAAACAGGGGAAGCTCTGGGGCCAACGTCCTGACTTTC
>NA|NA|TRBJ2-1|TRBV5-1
CASSPGNEQFF
TGCGCCAGCAGCCCGGGCAATGAGCAGTTCTTC
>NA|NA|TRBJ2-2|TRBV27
CASSFRIQGASTGELFF
TGTGCCAGCAGTTTCCGCATTCAGGGTGCGTCAACCGGGGAGCTGTTTTTT
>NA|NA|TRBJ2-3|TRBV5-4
CASSLELGQSDTQYF
TGTGCCAGCAGCTTGGAGCTAGGACAGTCAGATACGCAGTATTTT
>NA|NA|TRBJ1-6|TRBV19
CASSGPRGGGNSPLHF
TGTGCCAGTAGCGGCCCCAGGGGAGGGGGTAATTCACCCCTCCACTTT
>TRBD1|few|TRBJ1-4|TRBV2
CASSAMTGLGEKLFF
TGTGCCAGCAGCGCAATGACAGGGTTAGGCGAAAAACTGTTTTTT
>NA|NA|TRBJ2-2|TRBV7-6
CASSLAPERRANTGELFF
TGTGCCAGCAGCTTAGCCCCCGAGCGGAGGGCGAACACCGGGGAGCTGTTTTTT
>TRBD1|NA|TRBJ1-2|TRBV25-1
CASSDPGGGYTF
TGTGCCAGCAGTGACCCAGGGGGGGGCTACACCTTC
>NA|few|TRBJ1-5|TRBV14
CASSQFRGGDQPQHF
TGTGCCAGCAGCCAATTCCGGGGAGGCGATCAGCCCCAGCATTTT
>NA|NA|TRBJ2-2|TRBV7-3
CASSPDSLNTGELFF
TGTGCCAGCAGCCCGGACAGCCTGAACACCGGGGAGCTGTTTTTT
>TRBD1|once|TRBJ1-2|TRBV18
CASSPGIGQGPTNYGYTF
TGTGCCAGCTCACCAGGGATCGGACAGGGGCCAACTAACTATGGCTACACCTTC
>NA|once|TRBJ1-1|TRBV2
CASIGQGDTEAFF
TGTGCCAGCATCGGGCAGGGTGACACTGAAGCTTTCTTT
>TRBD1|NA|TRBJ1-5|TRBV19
CASSRASGQGQPQHF
TGTGCCAGTAGTCGGGCTTCGGGACAGGGACAGCCCCAGCATTTT
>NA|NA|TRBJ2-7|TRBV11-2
CASSFPEIGYEQYF
TGTGCCAGCAGCTTCCCCGAGATCGGGTACGAGCAGTACTTC
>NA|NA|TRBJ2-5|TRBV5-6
CASSSRMGETQYF
TGTGCCAGCAGCTCTAGGATGGGAGAGACCCAGTACTTC
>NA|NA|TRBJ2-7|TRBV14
CASSSGTHSYEQYF
TGTGCCAGCAGTTCCGGGACCCACTCCTACGAGCAGTACTTC
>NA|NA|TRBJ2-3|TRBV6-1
CASTGNTDTQYF
TGTGCCAGCACCGGGAACACAGATACGCAGTATTTT
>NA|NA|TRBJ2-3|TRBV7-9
CASSSRTGTDTQYF
TGTGCCAGCAGCTCGAGGACAGGCACAGATACGCAGTATTTT
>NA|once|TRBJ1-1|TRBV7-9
CASSPMGYWSTEAFF
TGTGCCAGCAGCCCGATGGGGTATTGGAGCACTGAAGCTTTCTTT
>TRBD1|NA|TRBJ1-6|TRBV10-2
CASSDRGQGKVSPLHF
TGCGCCAGCAGTGACCGCGGACAGGGGAAAGTTTCACCCCTCCACTTT
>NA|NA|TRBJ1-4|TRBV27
CASSSRIVNEKLFF
TGTGCCAGCAGTTCCCGCATAGTTAATGAAAAACTGTTTTTT
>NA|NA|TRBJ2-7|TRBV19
CASSQQSTYEQYF
TGTGCCAGTAGCCAACAATCGACCTACGAGCAGTACTTC
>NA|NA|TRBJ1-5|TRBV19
CASSRTIGNQPQHF
TGTGCCAGTAGCAGGACAATCGGCAATCAGCCCCAGCATTTT
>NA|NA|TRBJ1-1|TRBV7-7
CASSALPGGGTEAFF
TGTGCTAGCAGCGCCCTCCCGGGGGGGGGAACTGAAGCTTTCTTT
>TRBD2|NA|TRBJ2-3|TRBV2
CASNPYGGATDTQYF
TGTGCCAGCAACCCTTACGGGGGGGCGACAGATACGCAGTATTTT
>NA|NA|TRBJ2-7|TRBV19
CASIEGDEQYF
TGTGCCAGTATTGAAGGGGACGAGCAGTACTTC
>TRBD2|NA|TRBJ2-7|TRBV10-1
CASSETLAGSSEQYF
TGCGCCAGCAGTGAGACCTTAGCGGGATCCTCCGAGCAGTACTTC
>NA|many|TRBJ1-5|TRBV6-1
CASSDSKFRGQPQHF
TGTGCCAGCAGTGACAGTAAATTCAGGGGACAGCCCCAGCATTTT
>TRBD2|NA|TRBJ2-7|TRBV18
CASSPGLGDEQYF
TGTGCCAGCTCCCCCGGACTAGGAGACGAGCAGTACTTC
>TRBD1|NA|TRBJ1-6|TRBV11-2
CASSLQGVRSPLHF
TGTGCCAGCAGCTTACAGGGGGTTCGATCACCCCTCCACTTT
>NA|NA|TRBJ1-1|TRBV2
CASSDERMNTEAFF
TGTGCCAGCAGTGATGAGAGAATGAACACTGAAGCTTTCTTT
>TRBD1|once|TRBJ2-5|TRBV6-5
CASSYTGTGGATQYF
TGTGCCAGCAGTTACACTGGGACAGGGGGCGCGACCCAGTACTTC
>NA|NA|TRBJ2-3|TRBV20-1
CSAVHNTQYF
TGCAGTGCTGTGCACAATACGCAGTATTTT
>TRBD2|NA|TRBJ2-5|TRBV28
CASSLGGVATQYF
TGTGCCAGCAGTTTAGGGGGGGTCGCGACCCAGTACTTC